This T cell receptor (beta chain) was sequenced in a study of control samples from healthy donors and cancer patients. The assay was immunoSEQ multiplex PCR, and TCRdb's table has in-frame clones only and misses some. The sample lists about 89,000 clones; around nine tenths were seen once. Germline CDR1 is MNHNS and CDR2 is SASEGT. The length of the CDR3 is 15 residues. On this clone: The germline gene is not matched at one end of the junction; a read error may be the cause.

The gene calls are TRBV6-1 and TRBJ2-7, with 10 bases aligning to TRBD1. The receptor comes from a man younger than 40 in good health. The sample taken for sequencing was blood. The CDR3 DNA follows: TGTGCCAGCAGGGAAGGGACAGGGGTCACCTACGAGCAGTACTTC. It is translated as CASREGTGVTYEQYF.